This passage covers 2 T cell receptor beta chains from one sample sequenced in a study of T-cell memory formation after mild COVID-19. TCRdb re-called the 5' RACE reads with MiXCR, one entry per CDR3 protein. This sample has just under 350,000 distinct CDR3 sequences, with 10% to 15% found just once. The sample comprised PBMCs or a T cell subset sorted from them (not recorded which). The source is a man aged 18 to 30 who had mild COVID-19 (a few samples of this study predate the infection). Cell type and time point are not known.

V and J are TRBV15 and TRBJ1-1; the match to TRBD1 covers 7 bases. V dropped 1 base and J dropped 6; count of bases not matched to a gene: 5. Germline V gene sequence: CDR1 LNHNV, CDR2 YYDKDF (reference sequence). The CDR3 is 14 amino acids. The CDR3 spells CATSRGQGRAEAFF. In DNA, the CDR3 is TGTGCCACCAGCAGAGGACAGGGTCGTGCTGAAGCTTTCTTT.

This clonotype has a count of ten or more. The chain uses TRBV5-1 and TRBJ1-1; 10 bases are a match to TRBD1. CDR1 is SGHRS, CDR2 YFSETQ, per germline. The CDR3 is 16 residues long. Trimming took 4 bases from V and 4 from J; bases not matched to a gene: 10. The CDR3 here is CASSAGTGVLGTEAFF. CDR3 bases: TGCGCCAGCAGCGCCGGGACAGGGGTTCTAGGCACTGAAGCTTTCTTT. Together with reference TRBV5-1 and TRBJ1-1, the CDR3 gives the full variable domain: KAGVTQTPRYLIKTRGQQVTLSCSPISGHRSVSWYQQTPGQGLQFLFEYFSETQRNKGNFPGRFSGRQFSNSRSEMNVSTLELGDSALYLCASSAGTGVLGTEAFFGQGTRLTVV.